Following are 19 T cell receptor beta chains from one sample sequenced in a study of beta chain features in type 1 diabetes. What was sequenced were expressed TCRB transcripts, since all of the isolated RNA had been reverse transcribed. The data were produced by immunoSEQ multiplex PCR, yet TCRdb's version contains in-frame clones alone and is incomplete. The sample lists 330,000 or so clones; about 20% were seen once. What was sequenced was naive CD4+ T cells from blood. These receptors came from a woman under 30 in good health.

Turning to this clone: Other DNA sequences in the same sample also yield this CDR3. This chain uses TRBV29-1 with TRBJ2-1, with 14 positions matching TRBD2. After removal of 6 bases from V and 7 bases from J, the junction contained 2 bases not matched to a gene. Per germline, CDR1 SQVTM and CDR2 ANQGSEA. The CDR3 spans 13 residues. In DNA, the CDR3 is TGCAGCGTCCGGACTAGCGGGAGGAATGAGCAGTTCTTC. Translating gives CSVRTSGRNEQFF.

This clone was seen only a few times. This chain links TRBV30 with TRBJ1-2; TRBD1 matches 11 bases. This CDR3 spans 14 amino acids. The V segment lost 1 base and the J segment 5 bases; nucleotides outside the gene matches: 3. Germline values: CDR1 GTSNPN, CDR2 SVGIG (reference sequence). The CDR3 is CAWSADRGLYGYTF. CDR3 DNA: TGTGCCTGGAGTGCGGACAGGGGGCTGTATGGCTACACCTTC.

This clone has more than one count but fewer than ten. The V and J genes are TRBV4-3 and TRBJ1-2, with 10 bases identical to TRBD1. This CDR3 has 16 residues. Germline V gene sequence: CDR1 LGHNA, CDR2 YSLEER. Trimming cost V 1 base and J 4 bases; bases outside gene matches: 6. The CDR3 bases are TGCGCCAGCAGCCAAGGAGACGGGGACAGGGGCTATGGCTACACCTTC. It encodes CASSQGDGDRGYGYTF.

The rearrangement links TRBV6-5 to TRBJ1-2, with 7 bases fitting TRBD1. This CDR3 has 15 residues. With V trimmed by 6 bases and J by 8 bases, 15 bases remained unmatched. The germline V gene has CDR1 MNHEY and CDR2 SVGAGI. The CDR3 protein is CASSLADRDQGGYTF. The CDR3 DNA sequence: TGTGCCAGCAGCCTCGCTGACAGGGACCAGGGGGGCTACACCTTC.

This chain uses TRBV27 with TRBJ2-1; 9 bases map to TRBD2. CDR3 length: 14 residues. The germline CDR1 and CDR2 sequences are MNHEY and SMNVEV (reference sequence). V gave up 4 bases and J gave up 4 bases; unmatched junction bases: 2. CDR3 in DNA: TGTGCCAGCAGTTACGCGGGGGGGTACAATGAGCAGTTCTTC. Protein product: CASSYAGGYNEQFF.

Of note for this clone: A read error may account for a junction end that differs from germline. This chain joins TRBV7-2 and TRBJ2-1; 14 positions match TRBD2. The CDR3 has 13 residues. Germline CDR1 SGHTA, CDR2 FQGNSA. CDR3 DNA: TGTGCCAGCAGCTCTGGACTAGCGGGGGGCCACGTCTTC. This sequence encodes CASSSGLAGGHVF.

This clone was detected a few times. DNA of the CDR3: TGTGCCAGCAGCCCCACAGGGTCGGAGACCCAGTACTTC. It codes for CASSPTGSETQYF. The chain joins TRBV5-4 to TRBJ2-5; D is perhaps TRBD1 (6 bases). The CDR3 contains 13 residues. Trimming took off 4 bases at V and 5 bases at J, with 12 bases between the two ends. Germline values: CDR1 SGHNT, CDR2 YYREEE (reference sequence).

This clone was detected a few times. V usage is TRBV5-4 and J usage is TRBJ1-1; D call uncertain. V was trimmed by 0 bases and J by 2 bases, leaving 11 bases between them. Germline CDR1 reads SGHNT; CDR2 reads YYREEE (reference sequence). The CDR3 is 15 residues long. DNA for the CDR3: TGTGCCAGCAGCTTGGCCCCAGGCTCTAACACTGAAGCTTTCTTT. As protein: CASSLAPGSNTEAFF.

CDR3 sequence reads: CASSFSDTEAFF. For the CDR3, the DNA is TGTGCCAGCAGCTTTTCGGACACTGAAGCTTTCTTT. The chain employs TRBV5-6 and TRBJ1-1; D unresolved. V was shortened by 2 bases and J by 3 bases, with 5 bases between the two germline ends. CDR1 and CDR2 from the germline V gene are SGHDT and YYEEEE. This CDR3 comprises 12 residues.

The chain uses TRBV6-5 and TRBJ2-7; D may be TRBD1 (5 bases). The V gene's germline CDR1 is MNHEY and CDR2 SVGAGI. The CDR3 runs 15 residues. The V end lost 0 bases, the J end lost 7 bases, and 16 bases lay between the germline ends. In nucleotides, the CDR3 is TGTGCCAGCAGTTACTCCGGAGACAGAGTTAATGAGCAGTACTTC. It yields the protein CASSYSGDRVNEQYF.

This chain links TRBV5-4 with TRBJ1-1, with D possibly TRBD1 on 6 matching bases. Germline loops: CDR1 SGHNT, CDR2 YYREEE (reference sequence). This CDR3 is built from 15 residues. Trimming shortened V by 0 bases and J by 1 base, and 10 bases separated the two germline ends. This CDR3 reads CASSLAGAANTEAFF. DNA of the CDR3: TGTGCCAGCAGCTTGGCAGGGGCTGCGAACACTGAAGCTTTCTTT.

This clone was seen only a few times. The genes are TRBV7-9 and TRBJ1-5; 7 nucleotides match TRBD1. With V trimmed by 6 bases and J by 2 bases, 7 bases remained unmatched. The CDR3 is 15 residues long. Germline V gene sequence: CDR1 SEHNR, CDR2 FQNEAQ (reference sequence). The CDR3 loop reads CASSYDTGGNQPQHF. CDR3 DNA sequence: TGTGCCAGCAGTTACGACACAGGGGGCAATCAGCCCCAGCATTTT.

The V gene is TRBV19, the J gene TRBJ1-2; 8 bases agree with TRBD1. The CDR3 consists of 14 residues. The junction had 7 bases not matched to a gene; V was cut back by 6 bases and J by 4 bases. Germline V lookup: CDR1 LNHDA, CDR2 SQIVND (reference sequence). CDR3 protein: CASREAGGGYGYTF. The CDR3 nucleotides are TGTGCCAGTAGAGAGGCAGGGGGCGGCTATGGCTACACCTTC. The full variable domain, with the rest looked up from reference TRBV19 and TRBJ1-2, is DGGITQSPKYLFRKEGQNVTLSCEQNLNHDAMYWYRQDPGQGLRLIYYSQIVNDFQKGDIAEGYSVSREKKESFPLTVTSAQKNPTAFYLCASREAGGGYGYTFGSGTRLTVV.

The chain's CDR3 is CASSQGGPSSSIRGYEQYF. The CDR3 DNA reads as TGTGCCAGCAGCCAAGGGGGGCCCTCGAGCTCCATCAGGGGATACGAGCAGTACTTC. The chain joins TRBV4-2 to TRBJ2-7; TRBD1 might be the D (6 bases). Trimming took 1 base from V and 4 from J, leaving 26 bases between them. The CDR3 is 19 residues long. Germline V gene sequence: CDR1 LGHNA, CDR2 YNFKEQ.

This chain joins TRBV6-6 and TRBJ2-1; tentative D call: TRBD2 (5 bases). Germline V gene sequence: CDR1 MNHNY, CDR2 SVGAGI (reference sequence). The V end was cut by 5 bases, the J end by 9 bases, with 20 bases between. The CDR3 length is 15 residues. CDR3 sequence reads: CASSDMVRGRTEQFF. The CDR3, as DNA: TGTGCCAGCAGTGATATGGTACGGGGTCGGACTGAGCAGTTCTTC.

This clone was picked up a small number of times. The chain uses TRBV30 and TRBJ2-7, with no clear D. This CDR3 is built from 12 residues. V shed 7 bases and J shed 6 bases, with 16 bases lying between them. Germline loops: CDR1 GTSNPN, CDR2 SVGIG (reference sequence). CDR3 loop: CASRGATREQYF. The CDR3 nucleotides read TGTGCCTCCCGAGGCGCGACCCGCGAGCAGTACTTC. The full variable domain, completed using reference TRBV30 and TRBJ2-7, is SQTIHQWPATLVQPVGSPLSLECTVEGTSNPNLYWYRQAAGRGLQLLFYSVGIGQISSEVPQNLSASRPQDRQFILSSKKLLLSDSGFYLCASRGATREQYFGPGTRLTVT.

V and J are TRBV4-1 and TRBJ2-2; TRBD2 might be the D (6 bases). Trimming cost V 0 bases and J 10 bases, with 18 bases left between them. The germline V gene has CDR1 MGHRA and CDR2 YSYEKL. The CDR3 length is 16 residues. The CDR3 coding sequence is TGCGCCAGCAGCCAAGATCCCAGCCTGGGGAGGCTGGAGCTGTTTTTT. Amino acid sequence: CASSQDPSLGRLELFF.

This clone has a single count. The chain joins TRBV7-9 to TRBJ2-5; TRBD2 agrees at 7 bases. With V trimmed by 5 bases and J by 3 bases, 15 bases remained unmatched. Germline CDR1 SEHNR, CDR2 FQNEAQ (reference sequence). CDR3 length: 17 residues. The CDR3 region is CASSAPLERGFKETQYF. CDR3 bases: TGTGCCAGCAGCGCCCCCCTGGAGCGGGGTTTTAAAGAGACCCAGTACTTC.

This clone turned up a few times. The junction and the germline gene differ at one end; a read error may be behind it. The chain is built from TRBV7-9 and TRBJ2-3; 9 bases align to TRBD2. Germline CDR1 reads SEHNR; CDR2 reads FQNEAQ (reference sequence). CDR3 length: 19 residues. Here the CDR3 DNA reads TGTGCCAGCAGCGTAGCCCTCAGGATTGCGGGGGGGCCTGCAGATACGCAGTATTTT. Its translation: CASSVALRIAGGPADTQYF.